Reported below is one TCR beta chain. Its antigen is not identified. This entry is derived from a study of T-cell memory formation after mild COVID-19. Study-wide findings and caveats: CD4+ contracting clones were mainly CM and EM; CD8+ ones, EMRA.

Researchers used 5'RACE with constant-segment primers to make TCR alpha and TCR beta cDNA libraries that carry sample barcodes and UMIs. Each CDR3 protein gets one entry after TCRdb re-called the 5' RACE reads with MiXCR. There are around 120,000 distinct CDR3 sequences in the sample; about 16% occur only once, and approximately 13% lies in the top ten. Germline V lookup: CDR1 DFQATT, CDR2 SNEGSKA (reference sequence). Trimming took off 7 bases at V and 3 bases at J, with 11 bases between the two ends. This CDR3 spans 12 amino acids. The clonotype originates from an adult woman who had mild COVID-19 (a few samples of this study predate the infection). Cell type and time point are not known. Sequencing was performed on PBMCs or a T cell subset sorted from them (not recorded which). V gene TRBV20-1 combines with J gene TRBJ2-3; D is unclear. DNA for the CDR3: TGCAGTGTCCCGCCTGGAACAGATACGCAGTATTTT. Translated: CSVPPGTDTQYF.